One sample yielded the 32 T cell receptor beta chains listed below, sequenced in a study of T-cell reconstitution after alpha-beta-depleted transplantation in children. Unique molecular identifiers were incorporated during preparation of the TCRbeta library. TCRdb called the PCR reads again in MiXCR, with one record for every CDR3 protein. Counted here are approximately 980,000 distinct CDR3 sequences, about 29% occurring once; the ten biggest clones make up about 28%. The starting material was PBMCs, mostly from graft donor cells, obtained 360 days after TCRalphabeta/CD19-depleted stem cell transplant. The receptors originated from a boy less than two years old who had a stem cell transplant for SCID, so the T cells may come from the graft donor.

In DNA, the CDR3 is TGTGCCAGCAGCCAAGGGGCCACAGGCGACGAGCAGTACTTC. Its translation is CASSQGATGDEQYF. The rearrangement links TRBV3-1 to TRBJ2-7; tentatively, D is TRBD1 (5 bases). Trimming took 1 base from V and 5 from J, leaving 12 bases between them. Germline CDR1 is LGHDT and CDR2 is YNNKEL (reference sequence). This CDR3 has 14 residues.

This clonotype was seen ten or more times. The CDR3 sequence is CASSAGDNEQFF. The DNA for the CDR3 is TGTGCCAGCAGTGCCGGGGACAATGAGCAGTTCTTC. The chain combines TRBV2 with TRBJ2-1; D is possibly TRBD2 (5 bases). The germline V gene has CDR1 SNHLY and CDR2 FYNNEI. The CDR3 is made up of 12 amino acids. The V gene lost 4 bases and the J gene lost 5 bases, with 6 bases spanning the gap.

This clonotype was counted many times. The chain couples TRBV24-1 to TRBJ2-7; D is uncertain. The CDR3 is 11 residues long. The germline V gene has CDR1 KGHDR and CDR2 SFDVKD. V dropped 5 bases and J dropped 5 bases, with 6 bases sitting between them. Written as DNA, the CDR3 is TGTGCCACCAGTGTAGGCGACGAGCAGTACTTC. Amino acid sequence: CATSVGDEQYF.

The chain carries TRBV6-1 and TRBJ2-3, with 9 nucleotides matching TRBD2. The CDR3 is made up of 17 amino acids. The J segment lost 1 base and the V segment lost 6 bases, leaving 11 bases of the junction unmatched. The germline gives CDR1 MNHNS, CDR2 SASEGT. Written as DNA, the CDR3 is TGTGCCAGCAGGACCCCTTCTAGCGGGGAGCGCACAGATACGCAGTATTTT. Translation gives CASRTPSSGERTDTQYF.

This clonotype was observed a single time. The genes are TRBV5-1 and TRBJ1-1; D uncertain. V was shortened by 5 bases and J by 5 bases, with 16 bases between the two germline ends. CDR1 is SGHRS and CDR2 is YFSETQ in the germline V gene. This CDR3 spans 14 amino acids. The CDR3 here is CASRTSRTQTEAFF. For the CDR3, the DNA is TGCGCCAGCAGGACGTCCAGAACCCAAACTGAAGCTTTCTTT.

This clonotype occurred a few times. V is TRBV2 and J is TRBJ2-3; TRBD2 matches at 8 bases. V dropped 4 bases and J dropped 0; count of bases not matched to a gene: 3. Germline V lookup: CDR1 SNHLY, CDR2 FYNNEI. The CDR3 is 15 residues long. The CDR3 loop reads CASSAERGSTDTQYF. DNA of the CDR3: TGTGCCAGCAGTGCTGAGCGGGGGAGCACAGATACGCAGTATTTT.

This clonotype came up once. The chain combines TRBV11-2 with TRBJ2-5, with D unclear. Germline V gene sequence: CDR1 SGHAT, CDR2 FQNNGV. The CDR3 is made up of 17 amino acids. V was cut by 1 base and J by 1 base, with 16 bases left in between. The CDR3 DNA sequence: TGTGCCAGCAGCTTAGGCCAGAGGCTATTACTCCAAGAGACCCAGTACTTC. Translation: CASSLGQRLLLQETQYF.

This clonotype occurred a few times. The chain is built from TRBV20-1 and TRBJ1-1; D gene ambiguous. Per the germline V gene, CDR1 is DFQATT and CDR2 is SNEGSKA (reference sequence). V lost 5 bases and J lost 1, with 14 bases in between. This CDR3 spans 14 amino acids. The CDR3 loop reads CSADAGGRNTEAFF. The CDR3 coding sequence is TGCAGTGCTGATGCGGGAGGGCGGAACACTGAAGCTTTCTTT.

The chain links TRBV20-1 to TRBJ2-7, with D perhaps matching TRBD1 (5 bases). Germline values: CDR1 DFQATT, CDR2 SNEGSKA (reference sequence). The CDR3 is 16 residues long. V was trimmed by 0 bases and J by 3 bases, leaving 18 bases between them. The CDR3 coding sequence is TGCAGTGCTAGAGATCGGCGTGGGGCGGCCCACTACGAGCAGTACTTC. It codes for CSARDRRGAAHYEQYF.

This clonotype was observed a few times. The chain uses TRBV7-2 and TRBJ1-1; no definite D call. V lost 7 bases and J 4 bases, leaving 13 bases between the germline ends. Germline V gives CDR1 SGHTA, CDR2 FQGNSA. This CDR3 contains 13 residues. CDR3 in DNA: TGTGCCAGCATCCCGGTCGGGCGCACTGAAGCTTTCTTT. It specifies CASIPVGRTEAFF.

Only a few counts were recorded for this clonotype. The chain combines TRBV6-1 with TRBJ1-2; 7 bases match TRBD1. The CDR3 has 15 amino acids. V shed 5 bases, J shed 4 bases, and the junction held 10 bases outside the gene matches. The germline gives CDR1 MNHNS, CDR2 SASEGT. The CDR3 is CASSRNTGAFYGYTF. The DNA for the CDR3 is TGTGCCAGCAGTCGCAATACAGGGGCGTTCTATGGCTACACCTTC.

CDR3 coding DNA: TGTGCCAGCAGTAAAACCGGGACGGATTACGAGCAGTACTTC. Translation: CASSKTGTDYEQYF. The rearrangement uses TRBV2 and TRBJ2-7; D is perhaps TRBD1 or TRBD2 (5 bases each). CDR1 is SNHLY, CDR2 FYNNEI, per germline. The CDR3 runs 14 residues. Trimming took 5 bases from V and 4 from J, leaving 15 bases between them.

The V gene is TRBV3-1, the J gene TRBJ2-7; D remains unclear. Germline-derived CDR1 and CDR2 are LGHDT and YNNKEL (reference sequence). The V end was cut by 1 base, the J end by 1 base, with 11 bases between. The CDR3 spans 15 residues. The CDR3 is CASSQASIESYEQYF. The DNA for the CDR3 is TGTGCCAGCAGCCAAGCTAGTATAGAGTCCTACGAGCAGTACTTC.

J is TRBJ1-5 and V is TRBV20-1; 11 positions agree with TRBD1. In germline, CDR1 is DFQATT, CDR2 SNEGSKA (reference sequence). V lost 6 bases, J lost 7 bases, and 14 bases stayed unmatched. The CDR3 is made up of 16 amino acids. CDR3 sequence (DNA): TGCAGTGCCTCAGGACCTGGACAGGGGGCTAACCAGCCCCAGCATTTT. Encoded protein: CSASGPGQGANQPQHF.

The sample holds a few counts of this clonotype. The gene calls are TRBV29-1 and TRBJ2-1; D is perhaps TRBD1 or TRBD2 (5 bases each). From germline, CDR1 is SQVTM and CDR2 ANQGSEA. The CDR3 covers 13 residues. V was trimmed by 4 bases and J by 2 bases, leaving 9 bases between them. The CDR3 region is CSVGDGPYNEQFF. CDR3 bases: TGCAGCGTTGGGGACGGACCCTACAATGAGCAGTTCTTC.

The chain links TRBV5-1 to TRBJ2-3; D call uncertain. The V gene lost 0 bases and the J gene lost 1 base, with 9 bases spanning the gap. CDR1 and CDR2 from the germline V gene are SGHRS and YFSETQ. This CDR3 has 15 amino acids. CDR3: CASSLGRTGTDTQYF. In DNA form, the CDR3 reads TGCGCCAGCAGCTTGGGTAGGACCGGCACAGATACGCAGTATTTT.

This chain links TRBV9 with TRBJ2-1; no reliable D call. V lost 3 bases and J 2 bases, leaving 6 bases between the germline ends. The CDR3 consists of 13 residues. CDR1 and CDR2 from the germline V gene are SGDLS and YYNGEE. CDR3 amino acids: CASSADTYNEQFF. CDR3 DNA sequence: TGTGCCAGCAGCGCCGACACCTACAATGAGCAGTTCTTC.

V and J are TRBV15 and TRBJ2-2; D possibly corresponds to TRBD1 (6 bases). The length of the CDR3 is 14 residues. Per the germline V gene, CDR1 is LNHNV and CDR2 is YYDKDF (reference sequence). The ends were cut back, 1 base at V and 3 bases at J, with 6 bases in the middle. The CDR3 sequence: CATSRGQDTGELFF. The DNA of the CDR3 is TGTGCCACCAGCAGAGGACAGGACACCGGGGAGCTGTTTTTT.

The rearrangement joins TRBV5-1 to TRBJ1-2; D possibly corresponds to TRBD1 (6 bases). Germline V CDR1 and CDR2: SGHRS, YFSETQ. The CDR3 spans 15 residues. Trimming shortened V by 4 bases and J by 4 bases, and 17 bases separated the two germline ends. This CDR3 is CASSRLGGKSYGYTF. CDR3 nucleotides: TGCGCCAGCAGCCGTCTGGGGGGCAAATCCTATGGCTACACCTTC.

The rearrangement links TRBV6-2 or TRBV6-3 to TRBJ2-7; no definite D call. Germline CDR1 and CDR2: MNHEY and SVGEGT. Trimming shortened V by 6 bases and J by 3 bases, and 9 bases separated the two germline ends. The CDR3 runs 12 residues. CDR3 loop: CASSSRIYEQYF. In DNA, the CDR3 is TGTGCCAGCAGCAGCCGGATCTACGAGCAGTACTTC.

The rearrangement uses TRBV5-1 and TRBJ2-5; D perhaps matches TRBD2 (6 bases). Germline values: CDR1 SGHRS, CDR2 YFSETQ. CDR3 length: 16 residues. V dropped 2 bases and J dropped 7 bases, with 21 bases sitting between them. In DNA, the CDR3 is TGCGCCAGCAGCTTTAACGACGCGGCGGGGAGAGCGACCCAGTACTTC. It yields the protein CASSFNDAAGRATQYF.

The chain links TRBV29-1 to TRBJ1-2; possibly TRBD1 for D (5 bases). V lost 2 bases, J lost 7 bases, and 11 bases lay in between. In germline, CDR1 is SQVTM, CDR2 ANQGSEA. CDR3 length: 12 residues. CDR3 DNA sequence: TGCAGCGTTGAACCCCCCGGGGGTGGCTACACCTTC. Its protein product is CSVEPPGGGYTF.

The chain combines TRBV9 with TRBJ1-2; D is undetermined. CDR1 is SGDLS, CDR2 YYNGEE, per germline. CDR3 length: 16 residues. Between the trimmed V and J ends, which lost 4 bases and 4 bases, there was a span of 20 bases. CDR3 DNA sequence: TGTGCCAGCAGCCCGGCCTATAGGACCGCGGGCTATGGCTACACCTTC. It specifies CASSPAYRTAGYGYTF. Using reference TRBV9 and TRBJ1-2 for the parts outside the CDR3, the full variable domain is DSGVTQTPKHLITATGQRVTLRCSPRSGDLSVYWYQQSLDQGLQFLIQYYNGEERAKGNILERFSAQQFPDLHSELNLSSLELGDSALYFCASSPAYRTAGYGYTFGSGTRLTVV.

This clonotype turned up a few times. V is TRBV6-5 and J is TRBJ1-6; D unresolved. The V end lost 4 bases, the J end lost 7 bases, and 8 bases lay between the germline ends. CDR1 is MNHEY, CDR2 SVGAGI, per germline. The CDR3 runs 13 residues. The CDR3 loop reads CASSSRENSPLHF. CDR3 nucleotide sequence: TGTGCCAGCAGTTCGAGGGAGAATTCACCCCTCCACTTT.

The CDR3 here is CASRADRMGEAFF. In DNA, the CDR3 is TGTGCCAGCAGGGCGGACAGAATGGGGGAAGCTTTCTTT. The chain links TRBV6-1 to TRBJ1-1; a weak D match, TRBD1 (6 bases). The CDR3 runs to 13 residues. The germline V gene encodes CDR1 MNHNS and CDR2 SASEGT. V lost 6 bases to trimming and J lost 8 bases, with 16 bases between them.

The rearrangement uses TRBV5-1 and TRBJ2-1; the D is unclear. The CDR3 has 16 amino acids. Germline V CDR1 and CDR2: SGHRS, YFSETQ. V dropped 4 bases and J dropped 2 bases, with 16 bases sitting between them. The CDR3 loop is CASSPLLPGPYNEQFF. The DNA of the CDR3 is TGCGCCAGCAGCCCACTACTCCCAGGCCCCTACAATGAGCAGTTCTTC. The full variable domain, its missing parts supplied by reference TRBV5-1 and TRBJ2-1, is KAGVTQTPRYLIKTRGQQVTLSCSPISGHRSVSWYQQTPGQGLQFLFEYFSETQRNKGNFPGRFSGRQFSNSRSEMNVSTLELGDSALYLCASSPLLPGPYNEQFFGPGTRLTVL.

This clonotype was observed a handful of times. The V and J genes are TRBV5-1 and TRBJ1-5; D not resolved. V shed 1 base and J shed 4 bases, with 18 bases lying between them. Per germline, CDR1 SGHRS and CDR2 YFSETQ. The CDR3 spans 17 residues. The CDR3 DNA sequence: TGCGCCAGCAGCTTGTTTCCTGGGGTCTCGGGGAATCAGCCCCAGCATTTT. This gives the protein CASSLFPGVSGNQPQHF.

CDR3 sequence reads: CASSLAGTSGYLYNEQFF. DNA of the CDR3: TGTGCCAGCAGCTTAGCGGGGACTAGCGGATACCTATACAATGAGCAGTTCTTC. This chain connects TRBV7-2 to TRBJ2-1; 11 bases map to TRBD2. CDR3 length: 18 residues. The V and J ends lost 0 bases and 4 bases, in that order; junction bases with no gene match: 8. Germline values: CDR1 SGHTA, CDR2 FQGNSA.

This chain joins TRBV28 and TRBJ2-7; 10 bases fit TRBD1. The V segment lost 4 bases and the J segment 3 bases; nucleotides outside the gene matches: 18. The CDR3 is 19 residues long. CDR1 is MDHEN and CDR2 is SYDVKM in the germline V gene. CDR3 sequence: CASSSDRGFLDREFYEQYF. The DNA for the CDR3 is TGTGCCAGCAGTTCGGACAGGGGGTTCCTAGATCGAGAGTTCTACGAGCAGTACTTC.

The rearrangement links TRBV18 to TRBJ2-1; 8 bases fit TRBD2. In germline, CDR1 is KGHSH, CDR2 LQKENI. The CDR3 extends over 15 amino acids. J was trimmed by 5 bases and V by 2 bases; bases with no gene match: 5. The CDR3 spells CASSPELAGNNEQFF. The CDR3 DNA reads as TGTGCCAGCTCACCAGAATTAGCGGGGAACAATGAGCAGTTCTTC.

CDR3: CSVGTSGQINEQFF. The CDR3 DNA reads as TGCAGCGTTGGAACTAGCGGCCAAATCAATGAGCAGTTCTTC. V and J are TRBV29-1 and TRBJ2-1; 8 positions match TRBD2. CDR3 length: 14 amino acids. Germline lookup yields CDR1 SQVTM and CDR2 ANQGSEA. J was trimmed by 6 bases and V by 4 bases; bases with no gene match: 8.

This clonotype was recorded a few times. The chain links TRBV5-1 to TRBJ2-5, with a weak D call TRBD1 (6 bases). CDR1 is SGHRS, CDR2 YFSETQ, per germline. CDR3 size: 13 residues. Between the trimmed V and J ends, which lost 3 bases and 4 bases, there was a span of 10 bases. The CDR3 DNA follows: TGCGCCAGCAGCTCCGCAGGGGTAGAGACCCAGTACTTC. It yields the protein CASSSAGVETQYF.